This TCR beta chain appears in the sequencing data of a study of T-cell memory formation after mild COVID-19. This clonotype has ten or more counts. TCRdb itself ran the 5' RACE reads through MiXCR, one entry per CDR3 protein. The sample carries about 200,000 distinct CDR3 sequences, around 9.1% recorded once. The CDR3 loop spans 18 amino acids. V lost 1 base and J lost 0; bases outside the gene matches: 6. Germline V CDR1 and CDR2: SGHRS, YFSETQ. V gene TRBV5-1 combines with J gene TRBJ2-1; TRBD2 matches at 11 bases. The sequenced material came from PBMCs or a T cell subset sorted from them (not recorded which). The clonotype originates from a man aged 18 to 30 who had mild COVID-19 (a few samples of this study predate the infection). Cell type and time point are not known. CDR3 sequence: CASSLPSGGRSSYNEQFF. The CDR3 DNA reads as TGCGCCAGCAGCTTGCCTAGCGGGGGGCGAAGCTCCTACAATGAGCAGTTCTTC.